The T cell receptor beta chain under discussion was sequenced for a study of blood T cells in healthy people across ages. General study points: Among T cells, TCR beta diversity per million cells dropped roughly linearly as age rose. Higher diversity and more naive CD4+ cells were features of long-lived donors, compared to aged donors. TCR beta diversity was tightly associated with the proportion of naive T cells.

Sample-barcoded 5' priming and a J-beta primer mix drove a second PCR of 7 to 11 cycles. Each cDNA molecule, via a template-switch adaptor with 12 random nucleotides, was tagged. One entry per CDR3 protein, called by TCRdb with MiXCR from the 5' RACE reads. The top ten clones hold around 2.1% of a sample with roughly 2 million distinct CDR3 sequences, roughly 50% of them seen once. This CDR3 contains 14 residues. V was clipped by 3 bases and J by 7 bases, with 18 bases between them. Germline assignment: CDR1 DFQATT and CDR2 SNEGSKA (reference sequence). A remark on this clonotype: The target antigen is unknown.

The receptor was derived from a middle-aged woman in good health. Sequenced input: blood. V is TRBV20-1 and J is TRBJ1-2; unclear D gene. The CDR3 DNA follows: TGCAGTGCTAGTGAGGACGTTCAAACTAGTGGCTACACCTTC. Its translation is CSASEDVQTSGYTF.